This TCR beta chain stems from a study of T cells in Graves' hyperthyroidism and ophthalmopathy. Whole-study results and caveats: Most thyroid clonotypes expanded above 0.001 were also detected in blood. Separating ophthalmopathy from stable hyperthyroidism was achieved by a 13 V-J model. With a median lead of 6.5 months before onset, the model predicted ophthalmopathy.

This clonotype was detected ten times or more. Its antigen is unidentified. Germline values: CDR1 DFQATT, CDR2 SNEGSKA (reference sequence). The CDR3 consists of 14 residues. V shed 6 bases and J shed 1 base, with 14 bases lying between them. Regions amplified from RNA transcripts were the TCR beta CDR3 regions. Carried out on the TCR CDR3, a first-round RT-PCR used the HTBI primer set. TCRdb analysed the multiplex PCR reads with MiXCR anew, one entry per CDR3 protein. Counted here are 280,000 or so distinct CDR3 sequences, 12% to 15% occurring once; the ten biggest clones make up around 30%. From more than 9.5 ml of fresh peripheral blood, PBMCs were isolated.

The TCR was taken from a woman between 45 and 60 years old with Graves' hyperthyroidism that later progressed to Graves' ophthalmopathy. Sequencing was done on a sample of blood. This chain uses TRBV20-1 with TRBJ2-3; maybe TRBD2 (6 bases). CDR3 DNA: TGCAGTGCATCAAAGCCTAGCGGCACAGATACGCAGTATTTT. Protein: CSASKPSGTDTQYF.